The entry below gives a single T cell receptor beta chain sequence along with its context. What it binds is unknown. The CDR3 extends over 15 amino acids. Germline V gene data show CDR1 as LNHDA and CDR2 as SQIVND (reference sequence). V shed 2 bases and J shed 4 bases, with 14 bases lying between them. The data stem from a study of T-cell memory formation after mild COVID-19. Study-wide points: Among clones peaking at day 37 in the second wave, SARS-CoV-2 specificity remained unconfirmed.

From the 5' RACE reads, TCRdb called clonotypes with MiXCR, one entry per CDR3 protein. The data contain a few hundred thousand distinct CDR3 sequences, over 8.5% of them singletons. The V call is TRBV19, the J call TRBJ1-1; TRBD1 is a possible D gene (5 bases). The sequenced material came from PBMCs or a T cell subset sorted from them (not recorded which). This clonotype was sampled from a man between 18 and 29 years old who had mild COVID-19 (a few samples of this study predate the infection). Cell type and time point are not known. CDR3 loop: CASSINGRDGTEAFF. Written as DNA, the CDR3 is TGTGCCAGTAGTATAAATGGAAGGGACGGCACTGAAGCTTTCTTT.